The entry that follows covers one T cell receptor beta chain sequence. V lost 6 bases to trimming and J lost 1 base, with 13 bases between them. Germline CDR1 MNHEY, CDR2 SMNVEV (reference sequence). The CDR3 contains 14 residues. This entry comes from a study of blood T cell repertoires in COVID-19. Study overall: Acute-phase and convalescent COVID-19 samples originated in the United States, Italy and Spain. T cells, B-cell-depleted T cells, or PBMCs provided the cDNA or gDNA that served as material.

Authors' processing steps: It was from reference gene primer amplification that nucleated cell counts were estimated. Here immunoSEQ multiplex PCR was the method, and the copy in TCRdb shows in-frame clones only, minus some. V and J calls and clone size follow that table, whereas D and trimming were derived from the DNA. Seen here are over 80,000 clones, approximately 89% observed once, and the top ten hold 15% to 20%. The receptor's source is a human donor in a cohort sampled during active COVID-19. The chain carries TRBV27 and TRBJ2-7; perhaps TRBD1 as D (6 bases). The sequenced material came from peripheral blood. The CDR3 protein is CASRPQGYSYEQYF. CDR3 sequence (DNA): TGTGCCAGCAGACCACAGGGTTATTCCTACGAGCAGTACTTC.